A single sample gave rise to the 2 T cell receptor beta chains below, sequenced in a study of blood T cell repertoires in COVID-19. The method was immunoSEQ multiplex PCR; TCRdb's version includes in-frame clones alone and lacks a portion of them. This sample carries 150,000 to 200,000 clones, about four fifths of them seen once, and the ten largest clones take approximately 6.9%. Source material: peripheral blood. The receptors come from a man aged 60-69 years with acute or convalescent COVID-19.

The rearrangement uses TRBV28 and TRBJ1-1; D not resolved. CDR1 is MDHEN, CDR2 SYDVKM, per germline. V lost 5 bases to trimming and J lost 8 bases, with 21 bases between them. This CDR3 is built from 15 residues. CDR3 coding DNA: TGTGCCAGCAGTCAAACCCTGGGCCAAAGGTTGGAAGCTTTCTTT. It is translated as CASSQTLGQRLEAFF.

The chain joins TRBV7-2 to TRBJ1-5, with a weak D call TRBD1 (5 bases). The length of the CDR3 is 14 residues. V lost 4 bases, J lost 6 bases, and 13 bases lay in between. CDR1 SGHTA and CDR2 FQGNSA come from the germline V gene. The CDR3 region is CASSSSRDFQPQHF. The CDR3 DNA sequence: TGTGCCAGCAGCTCCTCACGGGACTTTCAGCCCCAGCATTTT.